The 11 T cell receptor beta chains listed next were all sequenced from one sample in a study of CDR3 diversity in severe acne. TCRdb ran MiXCR on the PCR reads and lists one entry per CDR3 protein. The data contain 100,000 or so distinct CDR3 sequences, roughly half of them seen just once; the ten biggest clones take up 9.5% to 15%. Source material: blood. These receptor sequences come from a male donor with acne.

This clonotype was observed at least ten times. V gene TRBV2 combines with J gene TRBJ2-7; D gene unclear. V was trimmed by 6 bases and J by 0 bases, leaving 9 bases between them. CDR3 length equals 13 residues. From germline, CDR1 is SNHLY and CDR2 FYNNEI. The chain's CDR3 is CASRGGISYEQYF. The CDR3 DNA follows: TGTGCCAGCAGGGGTGGAATCTCCTACGAGCAGTACTTC. The entire variable domain, with the rest obtained from reference TRBV2 and TRBJ2-7, is as follows: EPEVTQTPSHQVTQMGQEVILRCVPISNHLYFYWYRQILGQKVEFLVSFYNNEISEKSEIFDDQFSVERPDGSNFTLKIRSTKLEDSAMYFCASRGGISYEQYFGPGTRLTVT.

This clonotype came up many times. This chain links TRBV19 with TRBJ2-6; D is unresolved. This CDR3 region has 17 residues. V was cut by 5 bases and J by 2 bases, with 16 bases left in between. Germline assignment: CDR1 LNHDA and CDR2 SQIVND (reference sequence). CDR3 in DNA: TGTGCCAGTAGTCTCCGTAAGTCCTTAACTGGGGCCAACGTCCTGACTTTC. This codes for CASSLRKSLTGANVLTF. The full variable domain, rest sourced from reference TRBV19 and TRBJ2-6, is DGGITQSPKYLFRKEGQNVTLSCEQNLNHDAMYWYRQDPGQGLRLIYYSQIVNDFQKGDIAEGYSVSREKKESFPLTVTSAQKNPTAFYLCASSLRKSLTGANVLTFGAGSRLTVL.

Concerning this clonotype itself: The CDR3 carries no conserved terminal phenylalanine or tryptophan, so it likely arises from a read error. This chain uses TRBV5-6 with TRBJ2-3; D is undetermined. Germline CDR1 and CDR2: SGHDT and YYEEEE. Trimming cost V 6 bases and J 1 base, with 12 bases left between them. The CDR3 has 14 residues. The CDR3 protein is CASNELMGTDTQYS. Written as DNA, the CDR3 is TGTGCCAGCAACGAACTTATGGGCACAGATACGCAGTATTCT.

The sample holds a few counts of this clonotype. V is TRBV28 and J is TRBJ1-6; D gene uncertain. V shed 5 bases and J shed 7 bases, with 9 bases lying between them. This CDR3 is built from 13 residues. CDR1 MDHEN and CDR2 SYDVKM come from the germline V gene. The CDR3 spells CASSNDGNSPLHF. The DNA of the CDR3 is TGTGCCAGCAGTAACGATGGGAATTCACCCCTCCACTTT.

For this clonotype: This sequence may be a read error, since a much larger clone differs from it by one base. V and J are TRBV7-8 and TRBJ2-1; 11 bases match TRBD2. This CDR3 has 12 amino acids. CDR1 and CDR2 (germline): SGHVS, FQNEAQ. DNA of the CDR3: TGTGCCAGCAGCGAACCGGGACTAGCGGAGGTCTTC. Translation gives CASSEPGLAEVF.

V usage is TRBV20-1 and J usage is TRBJ1-1, with D perhaps TRBD1 (6 bases). V shed 3 bases and J shed 0 bases, with 11 bases lying between them. In germline, CDR1 is DFQATT, CDR2 SNEGSKA (reference sequence). This CDR3 spans 14 amino acids. CDR3 bases: TGCAGTGCTAGGGACAGACACATGAACACTGAAGCTTTCTTT. The encoded protein is CSARDRHMNTEAFF.

This clonotype was detected many times. The V gene is TRBV7-8, the J gene TRBJ2-6, with D tentatively TRBD2 (6 bases). The CDR3 is 17 amino acids. The V end lost 0 bases, the J end lost 2 bases, and 11 bases lay between the germline ends. Germline CDR1 reads SGHVS; CDR2 reads FQNEAQ. The CDR3 reads CASSLAGGFTGANVLTF. CDR3 DNA: TGTGCCAGCAGCTTAGCGGGAGGATTTACTGGGGCCAACGTCCTGACTTTC.

V and J are TRBV20-1 and TRBJ2-7; 11 nucleotides match TRBD1. The CDR3 spans 15 residues. CDR1 is DFQATT and CDR2 is SNEGSKA in the germline V gene (reference sequence). V was clipped by 1 base and J by 4 bases; unmatched bases: 6. The CDR3 region has the DNA TGCAGTGCTAGAGCGAGGACAGGGGGCTTATACGAGCAGTACTTC. Translated: CSARARTGGLYEQYF.

The chain links TRBV28 to TRBJ1-1; weak D call: TRBD1 (6 bases). The length of the CDR3 is 14 residues. Germline CDR1 is MDHEN and CDR2 is SYDVKM. With 4 bases removed from V and 0 bases from J, the gap between germline ends came to 9 bases. DNA of the CDR3: TGTGCCAGCAGTTACCGGACAGTGAACACTGAAGCTTTCTTT. Its translation: CASSYRTVNTEAFF.

There are many counts of this clonotype. The gene calls are TRBV2 and TRBJ1-2; D ambiguous. The CDR3 has 11 residues. Germline CDR1 is SNHLY and CDR2 is FYNNEI. Trimming left V 1 base short and J 6 bases short, with 3 bases between. CDR3 protein: CASSEEHGYTF. The CDR3 coding sequence is TGTGCCAGCAGTGAAGAGCATGGCTACACCTTC. The variable domain in full, with the rest retrieved from reference TRBV2 and TRBJ1-2, is EPEVTQTPSHQVTQMGQEVILRCVPISNHLYFYWYRQILGQKVEFLVSFYNNEISEKSEIFDDQFSVERPDGSNFTLKIRSTKLEDSAMYFCASSEEHGYTFGSGTRLTVV.

CDR3 loop: CASSLLEGNTIYF. The CDR3 nucleotides are TGTGCCAGCAGTTTACTCGAGGGAAACACCATATATTTT. The chain recombines TRBV12-3 or TRBV12-4 with TRBJ1-3; D is uncertain. The length of the CDR3 is 13 residues. With 2 bases removed from V and 4 bases from J, the gap between germline ends came to 6 bases.